The present entry profiles one T cell receptor (beta chain) with its context. Its antigen is still unknown. This entry belongs to a study of cytomegalovirus exposure and HLA in healthy donors. Study-level information: Later analysis reported that the 110 or so validation repertoires shared the platform of the 500 to 850 first-cohort repertoires. Findings and caveats of the study: Among TCR beta chains, those listed as cytomegalovirus-associated numbered about 150.

The protocol was immunoSEQ multiplex PCR, while the TCRdb copy is restricted to in-frame clones and leaves out a portion. The repertoire holds more than 95,000 clones, with around nine tenths as singletons. CDR3 size: 14 residues. From germline, CDR1 is LNHDA and CDR2 SQIVND (reference sequence). Trimming at V came to 7 bases and at J to 2 bases, leaving 2 bases not matched to a gene. The specimen sequenced was PBMCs. The V call is TRBV19, the J call TRBJ1-3, with 10 bases matching TRBD1. This clonotype was obtained from a woman aged 18-29 years in good health and CMV-seronegative. CDR3 coding DNA: TGTGCCAGTATCGGGACAGGGGCTGGAAACACCATATATTTT. Translated, it gives CASIGTGAGNTIYF.